A single sample gave rise to the 22 T cell receptor beta chains below, sequenced in a study of CD4 and CD8 cells across lung adenocarcinoma regions. TCRdb itself ran the PCR reads through MiXCR, one entry per CDR3 protein. Found here are 3,500 to 5,000 distinct CDR3 sequences, 52% of them singletons; the top ten hold roughly 15%. The sample was CD4+ T cells from the center of a lung tumor. Receptors originate from a female donor with lung adenocarcinoma. The CD4 and CD8 labels of this study may be unreliable.

The rearrangement joins TRBV6-1 to TRBJ1-2; D perhaps matches TRBD1 (6 bases). This CDR3 is built from 14 residues. Germline V gene sequence: CDR1 MNHNS, CDR2 SASEGT. Trimming pared 7 bases from V and 0 bases from J, leaving 12 bases between. The CDR3 loop is CASNIGQSNYGYTF. The CDR3 DNA sequence: TGTGCCAGCAACATTGGACAGTCTAACTATGGCTACACCTTC.

The CDR3 loop is CASSPNGAANNIYEQYF. The DNA for the CDR3 is TGTGCCAGCAGTCCAAACGGGGCCGCAAACAATATCTACGAGCAGTACTTC. The rearrangement uses TRBV6-1 and TRBJ2-5; D tentatively fits TRBD1 or TRBD2 (5 bases each). The end of the DNA is better explained by TRBJ2-7, so the J call may be wrong. CDR1 MNHNS and CDR2 SASEGT come from the germline V gene. This CDR3 is built from 17 residues.

This clonotype occurred once. The chain recombines TRBV6-1 with TRBJ1-2; 8 bases are shared with TRBD1. Unmatched junction bases numbered 1, after V lost 4 bases and J lost 3 bases. The CDR3 spans 13 residues. Germline-derived CDR1 and CDR2 are MNHNS and SASEGT. CDR3 coding DNA: TGTGCCAGCAGTGGACAGGGGTACTATGGCTACACCTTC. It is translated as CASSGQGYYGYTF.

This chain joins TRBV6-1 and TRBJ1-5; 7 bases agree with TRBD1. CDR3 length: 13 amino acids. Germline trimming cut 7 bases from V and 7 bases from J; bases unmatched to any gene: 7. The germline V gene encodes CDR1 MNHNS and CDR2 SASEGT. The CDR3 DNA reads TGTGCCAGCACATCAGGGGGAGGCCAGCCCCAGCATTTT. Encoded protein: CASTSGGGQPQHF.

CDR3 in amino acids: CASSELARTYNEQFF. CDR3 nucleotide sequence: TGTGCCAGCAGTGAACTAGCTAGGACCTACAATGAGCAGTTCTTC. The chain is built from TRBV6-1 and TRBJ2-1; perhaps TRBD2 as D (5 bases). CDR1 and CDR2 from the germline V gene are MNHNS and SASEGT. The length of the CDR3 is 15 residues. V gave up 2 bases and J gave up 2 bases, with 10 bases separating them.

This clonotype occurred a few times. This rearrangement joins TRBV7-8 to TRBJ1-1; D perhaps matches TRBD1 (5 bases). The V gene lost 2 bases and the J gene lost 11 bases, with 15 bases spanning the gap. The CDR3 is made up of 13 amino acids. Looked up from germline, CDR1 is SGHVS and CDR2 is FQNEAQ. This CDR3 reads CASSLLGGDGAFF. In nucleotides, the CDR3 is TGTGCCAGCAGCTTACTCGGAGGGGACGGGGCTTTCTTT.

The chain is built from TRBV6-1 and TRBJ2-1; TRBD2 matches at 9 bases. The CDR3 has 15 amino acids. Germline V gene sequence: CDR1 MNHNS, CDR2 SASEGT. The CDR3 loop is CGRNRRAGGKSEQFF. CDR3 DNA: TGTGGCCGCAACAGACGAGCGGGAGGCAAAAGTGAGCAGTTCTTC.

The chain links TRBV6-5 to TRBJ1-2; no clear D gene. CDR3 length equals 15 residues. Germline-derived CDR1 and CDR2 are MNHEY and SVGAGI. V lost 0 bases and J 4 bases, leaving 12 bases between the germline ends. The chain's CDR3 is CASSYSPGGIYGYTF. CDR3 DNA: TGTGCCAGCAGTTACTCCCCCGGAGGAATCTATGGCTACACCTTC.

This clonotype came up a few times. The chain employs TRBV6-1 and TRBJ2-7, with D unclear. The CDR3 has 15 residues. V lost 6 bases and J lost 2, with 17 bases in between. Germline V gene data show CDR1 as MNHNS and CDR2 as SASEGT. For the CDR3, the DNA is TGTGCCAGCAGGCCTACGGACGGGTTTGCCTACGAGCAGTACTTC. It specifies CASRPTDGFAYEQYF.

V gene TRBV6-1 combines with J gene TRBJ2-4, with 12 bases lining up with TRBD1. The J call may be mistaken, given a closer DNA end match to TRBJ2-7. CDR1 MNHNS and CDR2 SASEGT come from the germline V gene. This CDR3 has 15 residues. The DNA for the CDR3 is TGTGCCAGCAGTGAATCCGGGACAGGGGGCGACGAGCAGTACTTC. Translation gives CASSESGTGGDEQYF.

The chain combines TRBV6-1 with TRBJ1-1, with D maybe TRBD1 (6 bases). V lost 3 bases and J 2 bases, leaving 13 bases between the germline ends. In germline, CDR1 is MNHNS, CDR2 SASEGT. The CDR3 extends over 15 amino acids. The CDR3 region has the DNA TGTGCCAGCAGTGAGGGGGGGGGCCCAAACACTGAAGCTTTCTTT. This translates into CASSEGGGPNTEAFF.

This chain links TRBV24-1 with TRBJ2-1; D gene unclear. This CDR3 has 15 amino acids. The germline CDR1 and CDR2 sequences are KGHDR and SFDVKD. Trimming took off 1 base at V and 5 bases at J, with 11 bases between the two ends. The CDR3 region has the DNA TGTGCCACCAGTGATTTCCGGACCAAACACAATGAGCAGTTCTTC. Its translation is CATSDFRTKHNEQFF.

V usage is TRBV6-5 and J usage is TRBJ2-5; D ambiguous. The J call may be incorrect, as the DNA end agrees better with TRBJ2-1. CDR1 MNHEY and CDR2 SVGAGI come from the germline V gene. The CDR3 totals 16 residues. CDR3 bases: TGTGCCAGCAGTTACACCCAAGAGTCGTCCTACAATGAGCAGTTCTTC. This translates into CASSYTQESSYNEQFF.

This chain joins TRBV6-9 and TRBJ2-1, with TRBD2 identical over 13 bases. V lost 5 bases to trimming and J lost 7 bases; unmatched junction nucleotides: 8. The CDR3 has 16 residues. Germline V lookup: CDR1 MNHGY, CDR2 SVAAGI. The CDR3 DNA follows: TGTGCCAGCAGTAATCCAACTAGCGGGAGGGTTAATGAGCAGTTCTTC. Protein sequence: CASSNPTSGRVNEQFF.

As regards this clonotype: An end of the junction differs from the germline gene, which may be a read error. The chain's CDR3 is CASSERPYEQYF. CDR3 DNA: TGTGCCAGCAGTGAAAGACCCTATGAGCAGTACTTC. The J gene is TRBJ2-3, the V gene TRBV6-1; D unclear. The J call may be in error: the DNA end matches TRBJ2-7 better. Germline V gene lookup returns CDR1 MNHNS and CDR2 SASEGT. There are 12 residues in the CDR3.

The gene calls are TRBV20-1 and TRBJ2-3; D is possibly TRBD1 (5 bases). From germline, CDR1 is DFQATT and CDR2 SNEGSKA (reference sequence). The CDR3 totals 11 residues. V lost 6 bases and J lost 5, with 9 bases in between. Here the CDR3 DNA reads TGCAGTGCCCAGCAGGGAGATACGCAGTATTTT. The encoded protein is CSAQQGDTQYF.

This rearrangement joins TRBV6-1 to TRBJ2-5; D possibly corresponds to TRBD2 (6 bases). The CDR3 is made up of 13 amino acids. Germline CDR1 and CDR2: MNHNS and SASEGT. V lost 2 bases to trimming and J lost 2 bases, with 6 bases between them. CDR3 region: CASSEREQETQYF. CDR3 in DNA: TGTGCCAGCAGTGAACGGGAGCAAGAGACCCAGTACTTC.

By share of the sample, this clonotype is large. The chain links TRBV6-6 to TRBJ2-1; D perhaps matches TRBD1 (6 bases). Trimming took off 5 bases at V and 13 bases at J, with 18 bases between the two ends. Per the germline V gene, CDR1 is MNHNY and CDR2 is SVGAGI (reference sequence). The CDR3 runs 13 residues. DNA for the CDR3: TGTGCCAGCAGTATAACGACAGGACGGGAACAGTTCTTC. This codes for CASSITTGREQFF.

The V call is TRBV10-3, the J call TRBJ2-3; D unresolved. V was clipped by 2 bases and J by 0 bases, with 9 bases between them. Per the germline V gene, CDR1 is ENHRY and CDR2 is SYGVKD. The CDR3 runs 15 residues. CDR3 nucleotides: TGTGCCATCAGTGAGACCCGAGGTAGCACAGATACGCAGTATTTT. It is translated as CAISETRGSTDTQYF.

In its sample, this clonotype ranks as medium-sized. The chain combines TRBV4-1 with TRBJ2-5, with unresolved D. The germline CDR1 and CDR2 sequences are MGHRA and YSYEKL. Trimming pared 5 bases from V and 5 bases from J, leaving 21 bases between. This CDR3 is built from 16 residues. The CDR3 loop is CASSSQVVQGRETQYF. The CDR3 nucleotides read TGCGCCAGCAGCTCCCAGGTGGTTCAAGGGCGCGAGACCCAGTACTTC.

The chain employs TRBV6-1 and TRBJ2-1; 8 bases map to TRBD2. This CDR3 is built from 13 residues. The germline V gene encodes CDR1 MNHNS and CDR2 SASEGT. Losses at the gene ends were 7 bases for V and 5 bases for J; bases not matched to a gene: 4. CDR3 DNA: TGTGCCAGCACCAGCGGGAGAGACAATGAGCAGTTCTTC. It yields the protein CASTSGRDNEQFF.

This clonotype was seen a handful of times. V and J are TRBV7-2 and TRBJ2-1; 9 bases are shared with TRBD1. The J call may be in error: the DNA end matches TRBJ2-7 better. There are 13 residues in the CDR3. Germline V gene data show CDR1 as SGHTA and CDR2 as FQGNSA. The CDR3 DNA reads as TGTGCCAGCAGAAGCGGGGACAGGGACGAGCAGTACTTC. This encodes CASRSGDRDEQYF.